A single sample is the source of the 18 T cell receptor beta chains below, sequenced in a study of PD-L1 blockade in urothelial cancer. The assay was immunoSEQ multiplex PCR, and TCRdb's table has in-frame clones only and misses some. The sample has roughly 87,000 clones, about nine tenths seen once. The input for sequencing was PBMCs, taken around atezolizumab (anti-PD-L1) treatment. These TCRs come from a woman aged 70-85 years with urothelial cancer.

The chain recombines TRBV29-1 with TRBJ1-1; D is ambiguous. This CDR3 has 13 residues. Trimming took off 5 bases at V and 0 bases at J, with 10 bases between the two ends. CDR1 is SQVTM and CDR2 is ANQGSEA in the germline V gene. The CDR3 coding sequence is TGCAGCGTTCAATGGGAGGTGAACACTGAAGCTTTCTTT. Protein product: CSVQWEVNTEAFF.

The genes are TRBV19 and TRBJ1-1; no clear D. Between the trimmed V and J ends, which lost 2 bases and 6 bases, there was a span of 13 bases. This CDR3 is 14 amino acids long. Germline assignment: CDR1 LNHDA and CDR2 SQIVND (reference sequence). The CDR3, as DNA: TGTGCCAGTAGTATACGGTTGGTCCGGGCTGAAGCTTTCTTT. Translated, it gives CASSIRLVRAEAFF. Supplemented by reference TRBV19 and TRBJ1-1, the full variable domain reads DGGITQSPKYLFRKEGQNVTLSCEQNLNHDAMYWYRQDPGQGLRLIYYSQIVNDFQKGDIAEGYSVSREKKESFPLTVTSAQKNPTAFYLCASSIRLVRAEAFFGQGTRLTVV.

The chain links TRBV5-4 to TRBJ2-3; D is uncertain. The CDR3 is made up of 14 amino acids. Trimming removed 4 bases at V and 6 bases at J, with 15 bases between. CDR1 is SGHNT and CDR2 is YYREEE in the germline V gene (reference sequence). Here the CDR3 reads CASSAPQSRDTQYF. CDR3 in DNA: TGTGCCAGCAGCGCCCCCCAGAGCAGGGATACGCAGTATTTT.

DNA for the CDR3: TGCGCCACTGGGACAGGGGAAGTCCCCTACGAGCAGTACTTC. Its translation: CATGTGEVPYEQYF. The V call is TRBV5-1, the J call TRBJ2-7; 10 nucleotides align to TRBD1. V dropped 9 bases and J dropped 2; count of bases not matched to a gene: 8. The germline CDR1 and CDR2 sequences are SGHRS and YFSETQ. This CDR3 is 14 amino acids long.

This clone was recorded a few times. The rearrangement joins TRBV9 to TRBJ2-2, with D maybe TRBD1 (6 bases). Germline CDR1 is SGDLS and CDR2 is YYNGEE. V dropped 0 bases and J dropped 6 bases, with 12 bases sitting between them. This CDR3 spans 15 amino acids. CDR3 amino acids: CASSVDRAGAGELFF. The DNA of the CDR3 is TGTGCCAGCAGCGTAGACAGGGCAGGCGCCGGGGAGCTGTTTTTT.

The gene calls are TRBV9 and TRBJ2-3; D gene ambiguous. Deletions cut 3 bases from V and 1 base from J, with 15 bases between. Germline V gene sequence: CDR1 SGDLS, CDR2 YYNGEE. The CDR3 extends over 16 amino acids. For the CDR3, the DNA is TGTGCCAGCAGCGCTGAGACGGGTTGGGGCACAGATACGCAGTATTTT. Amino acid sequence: CASSAETGWGTDTQYF. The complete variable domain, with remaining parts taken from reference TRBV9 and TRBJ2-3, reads DSGVTQTPKHLITATGQRVTLRCSPRSGDLSVYWYQQSLDQGLQFLIQYYNGEERAKGNILERFSAQQFPDLHSELNLSSLELGDSALYFCASSAETGWGTDTQYFGPGTRLTVL.

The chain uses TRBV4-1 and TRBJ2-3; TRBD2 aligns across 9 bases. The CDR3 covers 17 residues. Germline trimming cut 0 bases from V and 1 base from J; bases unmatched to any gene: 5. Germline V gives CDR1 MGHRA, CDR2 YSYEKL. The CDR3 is CASSQDGRGGRTDTQYF. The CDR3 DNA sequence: TGCGCCAGCAGCCAAGATGGGCGGGGGGGCCGCACAGATACGCAGTATTTT.

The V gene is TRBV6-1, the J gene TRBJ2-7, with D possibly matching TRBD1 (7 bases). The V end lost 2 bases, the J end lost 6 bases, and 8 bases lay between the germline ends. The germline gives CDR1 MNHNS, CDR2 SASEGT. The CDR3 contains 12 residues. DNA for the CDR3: TGTGCCAGCAGTGAACAGGGGGGCGAGCAGTACTTC. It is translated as CASSEQGGEQYF.

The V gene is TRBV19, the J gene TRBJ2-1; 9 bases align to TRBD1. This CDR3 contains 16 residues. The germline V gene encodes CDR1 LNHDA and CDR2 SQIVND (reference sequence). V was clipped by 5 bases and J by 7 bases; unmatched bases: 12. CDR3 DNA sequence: TGTGCCAGTAGTCCAATCGGACAGGGGAGTAGAAATGAGCAGTTCTTC. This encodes CASSPIGQGSRNEQFF. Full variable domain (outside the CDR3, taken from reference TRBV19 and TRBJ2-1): DGGITQSPKYLFRKEGQNVTLSCEQNLNHDAMYWYRQDPGQGLRLIYYSQIVNDFQKGDIAEGYSVSREKKESFPLTVTSAQKNPTAFYLCASSPIGQGSRNEQFFGPGTRLTVL.

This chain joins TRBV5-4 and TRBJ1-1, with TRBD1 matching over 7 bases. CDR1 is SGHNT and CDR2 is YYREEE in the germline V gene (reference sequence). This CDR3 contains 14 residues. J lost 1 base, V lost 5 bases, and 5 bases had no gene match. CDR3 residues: CASRPGQENTEAFF. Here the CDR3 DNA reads TGTGCCAGCAGACCCGGACAGGAGAACACTGAAGCTTTCTTT.

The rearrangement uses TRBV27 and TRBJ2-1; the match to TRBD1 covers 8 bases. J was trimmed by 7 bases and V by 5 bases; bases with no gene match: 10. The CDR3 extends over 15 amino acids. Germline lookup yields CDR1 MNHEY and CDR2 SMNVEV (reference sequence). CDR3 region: CASSPWTGIKNEQFF. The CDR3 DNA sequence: TGTGCCAGCAGTCCGTGGACAGGGATTAAGAATGAGCAGTTCTTC.

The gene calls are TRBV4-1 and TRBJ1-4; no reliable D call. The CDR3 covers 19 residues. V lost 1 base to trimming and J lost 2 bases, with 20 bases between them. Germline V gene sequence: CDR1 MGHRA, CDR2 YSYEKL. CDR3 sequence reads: CASSQVSEYTSGTNEKLFF. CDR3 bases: TGCGCCAGCAGCCAAGTGTCAGAATATACCAGTGGCACTAATGAAAAACTGTTTTTT.

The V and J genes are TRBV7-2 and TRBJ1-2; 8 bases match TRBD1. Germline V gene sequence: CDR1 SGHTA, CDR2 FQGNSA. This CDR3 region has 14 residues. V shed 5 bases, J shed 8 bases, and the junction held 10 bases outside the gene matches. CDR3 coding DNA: TGTGCCAGCAGCCCTCAGGGGGCGGGTACGGGCTACACCTTC. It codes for CASSPQGAGTGYTF.

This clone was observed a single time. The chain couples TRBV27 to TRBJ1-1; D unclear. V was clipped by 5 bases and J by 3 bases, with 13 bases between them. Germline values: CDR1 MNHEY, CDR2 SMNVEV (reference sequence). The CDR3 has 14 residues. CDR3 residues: CASSGAWEDTEAFF. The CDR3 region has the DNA TGTGCCAGCAGTGGAGCTTGGGAGGACACTGAAGCTTTCTTT.

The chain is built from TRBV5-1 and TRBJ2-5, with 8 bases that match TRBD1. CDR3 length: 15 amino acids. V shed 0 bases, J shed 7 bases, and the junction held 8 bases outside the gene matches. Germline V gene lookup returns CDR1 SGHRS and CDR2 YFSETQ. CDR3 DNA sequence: TGCGCCAGCAGCTTGGGTACTGGGACAGGCGGGACCCAGTACTTC. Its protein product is CASSLGTGTGGTQYF.

CDR3 coding DNA: TGCAGCGCCGAACAGGGGGCTGGCTATGGCTACACCTTC. Residues: CSAEQGAGYGYTF. The V call is TRBV29-1, the J call TRBJ1-2; 9 nucleotides agree with TRBD1. Looked up from germline, CDR1 is SQVTM and CDR2 is ANQGSEA. The CDR3 totals 13 residues. V gave up 7 bases and J gave up 4 bases; unmatched junction bases: 7.

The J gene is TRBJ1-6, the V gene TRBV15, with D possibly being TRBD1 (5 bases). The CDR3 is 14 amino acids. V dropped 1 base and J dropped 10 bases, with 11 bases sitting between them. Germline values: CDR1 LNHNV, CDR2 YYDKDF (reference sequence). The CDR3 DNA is TGTGCCACCAGCAGAGTTGGCGGGGCCTCACCCCTCCACTTT. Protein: CATSRVGGASPLHF. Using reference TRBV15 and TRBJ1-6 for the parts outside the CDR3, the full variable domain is DAMVIQNPRYQVTQFGKPVTLSCSQTLNHNVMYWYQQKSSQAPKLLFHYYDKDFNNEADTPDNFQSRRPNTSFCFLDIRSPGLGDTAMYLCATSRVGGASPLHFGNGTRLTVT.

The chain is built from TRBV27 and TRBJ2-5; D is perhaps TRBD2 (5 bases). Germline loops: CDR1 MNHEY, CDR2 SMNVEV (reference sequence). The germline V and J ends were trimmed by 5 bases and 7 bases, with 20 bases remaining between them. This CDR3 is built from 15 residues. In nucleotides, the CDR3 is TGTGCCAGCAGTCTCCGATACACGAGGGAAGGGACCCAGTACTTC. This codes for CASSLRYTREGTQYF.